The clone carrying this TCR beta chain was observed once. What it binds is unknown. CDR1 is SGHVS and CDR2 is FQNEAQ in the germline V gene. V was cut by 4 bases and J by 4 bases, with 10 bases left in between. This CDR3 region has 14 residues. The source of the sample is a study of cytomegalovirus exposure and HLA in healthy donors. PCR involved 60 Vbeta and 13 Jbeta primers. How the authors handled the data: It was a later analysis that counted some 80 million unique TCR beta chains, of which 9.5 million to 14 million were shared. TCRdb keeps only in-frame clones here, not all; method: immunoSEQ multiplex PCR. V, J and clone size were drawn from that table, and D and trimming were deduced from the DNA. Of 90,000 or so clones listed, 82% are singletons. Findings and limits, study-wide: Most TCR sequences proved rare, with some public TCRs found in many donors. TRBV6-2, TRBV6-3 and some other V segments were unresolvable in 87-base-pair reads.

The chain employs TRBV7-8 and TRBJ2-2; D is possibly TRBD2 (5 bases). The sample taken for sequencing was PBMCs. The TCR sequence derives from a man aged 25 to 45 in good health and CMV-seropositive. In DNA, the CDR3 is TGTGCCAGCAGCTCTAGCTTAGGCACCGGGGAGCTGTTTTTT. Its translation is CASSSSLGTGELFF.